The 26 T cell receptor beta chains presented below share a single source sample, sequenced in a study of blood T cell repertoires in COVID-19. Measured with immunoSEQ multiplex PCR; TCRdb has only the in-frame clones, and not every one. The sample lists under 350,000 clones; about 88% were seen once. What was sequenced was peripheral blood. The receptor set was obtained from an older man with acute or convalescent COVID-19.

CDR3 DNA: TGCGCCAGCAGCTTAGGAATTGTGTGGGGGGGACAAGAGACCCAGTACTTC. Translation: CASSLGIVWGGQETQYF. V is TRBV5-1 and J is TRBJ2-5, with 7 bases matching TRBD2. This CDR3 has 17 amino acids. Germline V lookup: CDR1 SGHRS, CDR2 YFSETQ. The J segment lost 2 bases and the V segment lost 2 bases, leaving 12 bases of the junction unmatched.

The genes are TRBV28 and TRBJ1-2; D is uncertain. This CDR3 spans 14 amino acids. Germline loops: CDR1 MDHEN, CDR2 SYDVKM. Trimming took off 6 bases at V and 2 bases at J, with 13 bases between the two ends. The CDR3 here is CASRAANRNYGYTF. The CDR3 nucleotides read TGTGCCAGCAGGGCGGCTAACCGCAACTATGGCTACACCTTC.

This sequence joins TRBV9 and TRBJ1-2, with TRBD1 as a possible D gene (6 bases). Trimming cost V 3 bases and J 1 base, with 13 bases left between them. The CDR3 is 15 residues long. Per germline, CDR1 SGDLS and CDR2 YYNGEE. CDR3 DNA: TGTGCCAGCAGCGCGGGGGGCCGCGGTAACTATGGCTACACCTTC. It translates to CASSAGGRGNYGYTF.

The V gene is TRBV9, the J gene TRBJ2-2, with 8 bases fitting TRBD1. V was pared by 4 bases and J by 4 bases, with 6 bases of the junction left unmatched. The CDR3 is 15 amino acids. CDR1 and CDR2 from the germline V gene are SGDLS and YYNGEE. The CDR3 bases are TGTGCCAGCAGCCTTGGGGGACAGGCCACCGGGGAGCTGTTTTTT. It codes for CASSLGGQATGELFF.

The CDR3 is CASRTGWDTEAFF. The CDR3 DNA reads as TGTGCCAGTAGAACAGGGTGGGACACTGAAGCTTTCTTT. The chain recombines TRBV19 with TRBJ1-1, with TRBD1 as a possible D gene (6 bases). Trimming removed 6 bases at V and 3 bases at J, with 11 bases between. Germline assignment: CDR1 LNHDA and CDR2 SQIVND (reference sequence). The CDR3 sequence is 13 residues long.

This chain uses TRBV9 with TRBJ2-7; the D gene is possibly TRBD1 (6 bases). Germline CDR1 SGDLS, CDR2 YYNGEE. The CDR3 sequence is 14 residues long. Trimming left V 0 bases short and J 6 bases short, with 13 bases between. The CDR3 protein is CASSVDRVRGEQYF. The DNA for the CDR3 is TGTGCCAGCAGCGTAGACAGGGTTCGGGGCGAGCAGTACTTC.

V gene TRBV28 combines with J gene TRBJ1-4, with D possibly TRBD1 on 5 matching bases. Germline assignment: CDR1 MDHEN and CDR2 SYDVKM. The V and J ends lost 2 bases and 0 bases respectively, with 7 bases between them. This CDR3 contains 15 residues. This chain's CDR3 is CASSLGGATNEKLFF. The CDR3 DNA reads TGTGCCAGCAGTTTAGGGGGGGCAACTAATGAAAAACTGTTTTTT.

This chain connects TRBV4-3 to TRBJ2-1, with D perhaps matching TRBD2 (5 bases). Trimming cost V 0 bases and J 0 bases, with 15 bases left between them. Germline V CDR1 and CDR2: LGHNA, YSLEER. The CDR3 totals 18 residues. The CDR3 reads CASSQDLTRAVSYNEQFF. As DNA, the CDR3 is TGCGCCAGCAGCCAAGATCTTACGCGGGCGGTCTCCTACAATGAGCAGTTCTTC.

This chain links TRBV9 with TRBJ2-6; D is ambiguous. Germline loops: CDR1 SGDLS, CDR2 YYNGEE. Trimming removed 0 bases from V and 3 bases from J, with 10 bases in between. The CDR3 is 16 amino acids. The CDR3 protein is CASSVGVSGGANVLTF. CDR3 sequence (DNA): TGTGCCAGCAGCGTAGGTGTCAGTGGTGGGGCCAACGTCCTGACTTTC.

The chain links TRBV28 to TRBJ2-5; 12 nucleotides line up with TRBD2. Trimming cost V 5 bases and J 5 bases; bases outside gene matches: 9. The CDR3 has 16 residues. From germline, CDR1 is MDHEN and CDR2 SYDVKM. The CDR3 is CASSRPTSGRGETQYF. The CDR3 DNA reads TGTGCCAGCAGTCGTCCGACTAGCGGGAGAGGGGAGACCCAGTACTTC.

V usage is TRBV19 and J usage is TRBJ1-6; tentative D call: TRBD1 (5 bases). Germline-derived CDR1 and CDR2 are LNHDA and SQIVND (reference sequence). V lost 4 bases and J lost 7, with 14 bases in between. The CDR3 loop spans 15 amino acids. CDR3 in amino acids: CASSTTPDRNSPLHF. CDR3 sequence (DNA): TGTGCCAGTAGTACAACCCCTGACAGAAATTCACCCCTCCACTTT.

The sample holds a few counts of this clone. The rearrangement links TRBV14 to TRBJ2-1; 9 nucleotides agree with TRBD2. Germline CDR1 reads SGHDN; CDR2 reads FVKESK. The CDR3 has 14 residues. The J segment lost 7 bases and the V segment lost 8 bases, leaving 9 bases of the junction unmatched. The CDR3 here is CASAGTSRANEQFF. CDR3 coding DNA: TGTGCCAGCGCCGGGACTAGCAGGGCTAATGAGCAGTTCTTC.

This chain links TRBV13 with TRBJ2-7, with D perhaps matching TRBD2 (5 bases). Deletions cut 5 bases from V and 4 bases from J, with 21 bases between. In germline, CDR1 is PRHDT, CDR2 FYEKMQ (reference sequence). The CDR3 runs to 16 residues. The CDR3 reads CASSPRRLAVRYEQYF. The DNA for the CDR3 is TGTGCCAGCAGCCCCCGCCGGCTAGCTGTACGGTACGAGCAGTACTTC.

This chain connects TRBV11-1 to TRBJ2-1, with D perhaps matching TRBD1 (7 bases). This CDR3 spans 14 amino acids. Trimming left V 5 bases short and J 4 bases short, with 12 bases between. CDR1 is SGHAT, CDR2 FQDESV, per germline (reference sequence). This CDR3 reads CASSAGTAYNEQFF. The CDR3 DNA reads TGTGCCAGCAGCGCGGGGACAGCGTACAATGAGCAGTTCTTC.

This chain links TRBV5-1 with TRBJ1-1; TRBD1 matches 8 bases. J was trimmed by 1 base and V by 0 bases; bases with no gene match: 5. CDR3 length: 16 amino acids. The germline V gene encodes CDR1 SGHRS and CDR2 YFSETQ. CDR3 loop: CASSLASGGTNTEAFF. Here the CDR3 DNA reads TGCGCCAGCAGCTTGGCGTCAGGGGGCACGAACACTGAAGCTTTCTTT.

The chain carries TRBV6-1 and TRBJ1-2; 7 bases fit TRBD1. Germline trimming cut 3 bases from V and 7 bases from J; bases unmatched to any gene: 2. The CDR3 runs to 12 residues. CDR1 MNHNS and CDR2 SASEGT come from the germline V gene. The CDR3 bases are TGTGCCAGCAGTGATACAGGGGTTGGCTACACCTTC. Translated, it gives CASSDTGVGYTF.

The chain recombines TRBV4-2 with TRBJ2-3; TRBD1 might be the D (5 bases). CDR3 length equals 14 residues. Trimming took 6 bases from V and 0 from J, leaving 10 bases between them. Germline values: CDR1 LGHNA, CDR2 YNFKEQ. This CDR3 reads CASRPDTSTDTQYF. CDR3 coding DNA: TGTGCCAGCAGACCGGACACTAGCACAGATACGCAGTATTTT.

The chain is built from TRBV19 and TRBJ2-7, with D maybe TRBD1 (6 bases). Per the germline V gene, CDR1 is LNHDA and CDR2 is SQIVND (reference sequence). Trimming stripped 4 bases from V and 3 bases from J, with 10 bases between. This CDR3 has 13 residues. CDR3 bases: TGTGCCAGTAGTACACTAGGGGGCTACGAGCAGTACTTC. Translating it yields CASSTLGGYEQYF.

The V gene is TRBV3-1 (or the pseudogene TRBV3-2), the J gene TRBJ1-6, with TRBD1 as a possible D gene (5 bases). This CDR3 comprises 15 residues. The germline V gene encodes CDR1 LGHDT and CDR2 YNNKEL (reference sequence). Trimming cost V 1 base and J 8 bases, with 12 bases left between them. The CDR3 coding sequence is TGTGCCAGCAGCCAAGTGGCAGGGCTAGATTCACCCCTCCACTTT. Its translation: CASSQVAGLDSPLHF.

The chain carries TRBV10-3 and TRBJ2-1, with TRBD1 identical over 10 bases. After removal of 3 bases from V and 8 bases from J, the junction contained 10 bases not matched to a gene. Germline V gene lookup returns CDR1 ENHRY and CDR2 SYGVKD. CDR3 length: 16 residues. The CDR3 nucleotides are TGTGCCATCAGTGACCCCGGACAGGGGGGTAGAGATGAGCAGTTCTTC. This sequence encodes CAISDPGQGGRDEQFF.

Here the CDR3 reads CASSHGQGNNSPLHF. CDR3 bases: TGTGCCAGCAGTCACGGACAGGGAAATAATTCACCCCTCCACTTT. The V gene is TRBV6-5, the J gene TRBJ1-6; 8 bases line up with TRBD1. Germline loops: CDR1 MNHEY, CDR2 SVGAGI. The ends lost 5 bases at V and 5 bases at J; junction bases unmatched: 5. CDR3 size: 15 residues.

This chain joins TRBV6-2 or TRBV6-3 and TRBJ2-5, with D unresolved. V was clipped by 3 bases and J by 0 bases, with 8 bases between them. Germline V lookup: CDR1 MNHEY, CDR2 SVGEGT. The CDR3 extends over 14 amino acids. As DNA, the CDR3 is TGTGCCAGCAGTTATAGAGCGTACCAAGAGACCCAGTACTTC. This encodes CASSYRAYQETQYF.

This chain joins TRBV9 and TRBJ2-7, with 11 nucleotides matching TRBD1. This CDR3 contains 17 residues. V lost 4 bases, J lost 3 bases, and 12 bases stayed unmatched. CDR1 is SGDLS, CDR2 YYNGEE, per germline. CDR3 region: CASSPERDRGGIYEQYF. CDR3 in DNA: TGTGCCAGCAGCCCCGAGAGGGACAGGGGGGGGATCTACGAGCAGTACTTC.

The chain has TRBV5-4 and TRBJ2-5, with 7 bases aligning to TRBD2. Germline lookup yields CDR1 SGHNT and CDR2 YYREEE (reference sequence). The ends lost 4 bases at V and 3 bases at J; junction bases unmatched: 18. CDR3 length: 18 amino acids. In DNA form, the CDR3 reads TGTGCCAGCAGCCCAGGCCATACTAGCGAGCCGGGGAAAGAGACCCAGTACTTC. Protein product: CASSPGHTSEPGKETQYF.

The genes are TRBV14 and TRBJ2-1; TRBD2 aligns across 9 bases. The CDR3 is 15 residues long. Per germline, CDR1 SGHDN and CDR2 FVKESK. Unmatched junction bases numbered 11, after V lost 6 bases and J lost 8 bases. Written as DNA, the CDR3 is TGTGCCAGCAGTCATAGCGGGGGCCCCAGGTATGAGCAGTTCTTC. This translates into CASSHSGGPRYEQFF. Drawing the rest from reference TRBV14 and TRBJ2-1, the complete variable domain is EAGVTQFPSHSVIEKGQTVTLRCDPISGHDNLYWYRRVMGKEIKFLLHFVKESKQDESGMPNNRFLAERTGGTYSTLKVQPAELEDSGVYFCASSHSGGPRYEQFFGPGTRLTVL.

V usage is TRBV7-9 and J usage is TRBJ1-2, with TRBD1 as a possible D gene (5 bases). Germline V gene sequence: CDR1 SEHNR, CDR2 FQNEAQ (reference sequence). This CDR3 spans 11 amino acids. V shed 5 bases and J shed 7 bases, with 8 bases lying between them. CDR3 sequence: CASSRGGGYTF. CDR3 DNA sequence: TGTGCCAGCAGCCGCGGGGGTGGCTACACCTTC.